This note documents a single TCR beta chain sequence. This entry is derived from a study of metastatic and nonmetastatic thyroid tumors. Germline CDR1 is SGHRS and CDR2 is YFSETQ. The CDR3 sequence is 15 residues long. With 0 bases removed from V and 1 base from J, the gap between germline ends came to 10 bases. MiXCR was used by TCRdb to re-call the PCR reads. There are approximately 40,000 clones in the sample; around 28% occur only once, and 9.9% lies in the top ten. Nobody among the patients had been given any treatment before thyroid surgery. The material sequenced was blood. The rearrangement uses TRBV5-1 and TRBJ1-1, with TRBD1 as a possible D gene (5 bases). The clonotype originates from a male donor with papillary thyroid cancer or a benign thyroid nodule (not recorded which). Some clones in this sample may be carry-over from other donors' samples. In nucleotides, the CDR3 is TGCGCCAGCAGCTTGGCCATAGGGGCGAACACTGAAGCTTTCTTT. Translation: CASSLAIGANTEAFF.